This T cell receptor beta chain originates from a study of cytomegalovirus exposure and HLA in healthy donors. Trimming took 6 bases from V and 4 from J, leaving 12 bases between them. The CDR3 spans 13 residues. CDR1 and CDR2 (germline): SEHNR, FQNEAQ (reference sequence). At the time of sampling, donors were nominally healthy, though unrecorded immune exposures were likely. General study points: Sequencing depth across donors, presence/absence analyses assumed, was roughly uniform. A classifier reportedly called cytomegalovirus status with high sensitivity and specificity. A cluster of highly shared sequence variants was likely a sequencing artifact.

It was with 60 Vbeta and 13 Jbeta primers that the PCR ran. Clones were read by immunoSEQ multiplex PCR, and TCRdb kept only the in-frame ones, dropping some. The repertoire holds 150,000 to 200,000 clones, with around 84% as singletons. A remark on this clone: Its target is unknown.

The genes are TRBV7-9 and TRBJ2-5; D gene uncertain. The specimen was PBMCs. The TCR was taken from a man younger than 45 in good health and CMV-seropositive. CDR3 protein: CASRSASLETQYF. The CDR3 coding sequence is TGTGCCAGCAGGTCTGCGAGTTTAGAGACCCAGTACTTC.